This T cell receptor (beta chain) was identified in a study of T cells in localized non-small cell lung cancer. Overall study findings and caveats: Owing to sequencing of a solitary tumor region, heterogeneity cannot be discounted. Longer overall survival associated with higher blood T cell density; shorter survival with higher adjacent-lung clonality. Measurement of T cell clonality placed uninvolved adjacent lung highest, above the level in tumor.

Germline trimming cut 3 bases from V and 5 bases from J; bases unmatched to any gene: 14. The germline V gene encodes CDR1 SGHRS and CDR2 YFSETQ. The CDR3 length is 19 residues. Details on this clone: Its antigen is currently unknown.

TCRdb's table, derived via immunoSEQ multiplex PCR, lists solely in-frame clones and lacks some. Altogether tens of thousands of clones are present, 80% to 85% being singletons, with the ten largest covering about 4%. The rearrangement links TRBV5-1 to TRBJ2-5; 15 positions agree with TRBD2. This clonotype was obtained from a woman aged 40-69 years with stage I lung adenocarcinoma. This specimen was peripheral blood, taken before any cancer treatment. Written as DNA, the CDR3 is TGCGCCAGCAGCTATAGAACCGGGACTAGCGGGGGGTCACGGGAGACCCAGTACTTC. It is translated as CASSYRTGTSGGSRETQYF. Full variable domain (outside the CDR3, taken from reference TRBV5-1 and TRBJ2-5): KAGVTQTPRYLIKTRGQQVTLSCSPISGHRSVSWYQQTPGQGLQFLFEYFSETQRNKGNFPGRFSGRQFSNSRSEMNVSTLELGDSALYLCASSYRTGTSGGSRETQYFGPGTRLLVL.